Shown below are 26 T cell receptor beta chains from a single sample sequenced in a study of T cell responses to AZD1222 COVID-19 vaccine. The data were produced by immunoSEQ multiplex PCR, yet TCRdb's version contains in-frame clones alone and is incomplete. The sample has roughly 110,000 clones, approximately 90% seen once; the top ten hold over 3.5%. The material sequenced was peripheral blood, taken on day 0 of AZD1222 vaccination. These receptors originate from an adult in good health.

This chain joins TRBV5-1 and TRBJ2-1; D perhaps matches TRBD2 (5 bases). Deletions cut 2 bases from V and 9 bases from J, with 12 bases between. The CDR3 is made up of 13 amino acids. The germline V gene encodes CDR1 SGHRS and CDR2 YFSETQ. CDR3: CASSFTGEGEQFF. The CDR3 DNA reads TGCGCCAGCAGCTTTACCGGTGAGGGTGAGCAGTTCTTC.

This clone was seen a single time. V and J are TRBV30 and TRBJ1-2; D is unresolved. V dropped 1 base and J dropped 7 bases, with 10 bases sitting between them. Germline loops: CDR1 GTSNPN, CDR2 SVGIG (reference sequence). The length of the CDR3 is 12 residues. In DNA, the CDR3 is TGTGCCTGGAGTGAAGGAGCTCCTGGCTACACCTTC. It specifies CAWSEGAPGYTF.

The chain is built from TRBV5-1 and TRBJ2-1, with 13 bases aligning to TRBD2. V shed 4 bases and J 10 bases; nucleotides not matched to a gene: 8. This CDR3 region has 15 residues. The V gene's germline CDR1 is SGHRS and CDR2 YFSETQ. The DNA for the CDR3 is TGCGCCAGCAGCGCACTAGCGGGGGGGCCGGGAGAGCAGTTCTTC. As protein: CASSALAGGPGEQFF.

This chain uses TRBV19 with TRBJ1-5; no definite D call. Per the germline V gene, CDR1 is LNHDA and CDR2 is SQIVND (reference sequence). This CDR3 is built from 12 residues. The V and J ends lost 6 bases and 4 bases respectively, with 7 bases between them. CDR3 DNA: TGTGCCAGTAGGGACGGGAATCAGCCCCAGCATTTT. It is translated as CASRDGNQPQHF.

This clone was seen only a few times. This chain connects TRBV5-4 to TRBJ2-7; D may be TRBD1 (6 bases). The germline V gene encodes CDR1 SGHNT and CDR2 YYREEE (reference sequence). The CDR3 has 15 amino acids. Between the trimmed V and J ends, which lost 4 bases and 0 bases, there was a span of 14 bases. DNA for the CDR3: TGTGCCAGCAGCGTCGGGACACTTAGCTCCTACGAGCAGTACTTC. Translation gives CASSVGTLSSYEQYF.

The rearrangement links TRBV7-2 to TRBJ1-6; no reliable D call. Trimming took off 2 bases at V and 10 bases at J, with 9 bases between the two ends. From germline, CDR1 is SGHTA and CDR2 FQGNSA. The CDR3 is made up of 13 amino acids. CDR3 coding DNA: TGTGCCAGCAGCTTATACTCCGGATCACCCCTCCACTTT. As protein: CASSLYSGSPLHF.

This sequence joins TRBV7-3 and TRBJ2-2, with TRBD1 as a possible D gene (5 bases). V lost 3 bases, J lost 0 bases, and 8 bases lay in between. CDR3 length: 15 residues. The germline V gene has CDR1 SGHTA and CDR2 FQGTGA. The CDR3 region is CASSLVGPNTGELFF. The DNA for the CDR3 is TGTGCCAGCAGCTTGGTGGGGCCGAACACCGGGGAGCTGTTTTTT.

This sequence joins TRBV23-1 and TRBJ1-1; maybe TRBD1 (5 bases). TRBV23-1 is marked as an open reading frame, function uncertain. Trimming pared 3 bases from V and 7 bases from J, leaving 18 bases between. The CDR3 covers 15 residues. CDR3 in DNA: TGCGCCAGCAGTCAGGTCAATGGGGGAACAGGTGAAGCTTTCTTT. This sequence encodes CASSQVNGGTGEAFF.

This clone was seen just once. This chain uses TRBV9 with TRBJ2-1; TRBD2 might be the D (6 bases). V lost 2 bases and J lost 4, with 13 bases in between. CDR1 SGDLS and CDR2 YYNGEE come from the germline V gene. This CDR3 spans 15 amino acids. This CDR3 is CASSVLLAPYNEQFF. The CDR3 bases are TGTGCCAGCAGCGTTTTACTAGCCCCTTACAATGAGCAGTTCTTC.

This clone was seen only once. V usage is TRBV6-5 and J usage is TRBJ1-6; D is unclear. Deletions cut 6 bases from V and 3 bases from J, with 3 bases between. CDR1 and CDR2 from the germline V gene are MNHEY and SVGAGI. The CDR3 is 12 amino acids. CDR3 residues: CASRFYNSPLHF. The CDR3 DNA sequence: TGTGCCAGCAGATTCTATAATTCACCCCTCCACTTT.

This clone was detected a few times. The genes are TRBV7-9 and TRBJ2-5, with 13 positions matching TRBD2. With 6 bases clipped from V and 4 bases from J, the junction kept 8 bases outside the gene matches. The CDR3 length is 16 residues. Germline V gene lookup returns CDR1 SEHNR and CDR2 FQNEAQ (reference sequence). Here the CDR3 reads CASRARLAGGRETQYF. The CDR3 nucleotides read TGTGCCAGCAGGGCCAGACTAGCGGGAGGACGAGAGACCCAGTACTTC.

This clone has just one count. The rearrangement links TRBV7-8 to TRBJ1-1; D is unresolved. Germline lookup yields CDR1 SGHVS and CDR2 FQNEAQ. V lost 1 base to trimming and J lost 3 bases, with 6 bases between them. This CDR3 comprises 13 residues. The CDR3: CASSLVGDTEAFF. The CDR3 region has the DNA TGTGCCAGCAGCTTAGTAGGTGACACTGAAGCTTTCTTT. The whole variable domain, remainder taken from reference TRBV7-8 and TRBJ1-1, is GAGVSQSPRYKVAKRGQDVALRCDPISGHVSLFWYQQALGQGPEFLTYFQNEAQLDKSGLPSDRFFAERPEGSVSTLKIQRTQQEDSAVYLCASSLVGDTEAFFGQGTRLTVV.

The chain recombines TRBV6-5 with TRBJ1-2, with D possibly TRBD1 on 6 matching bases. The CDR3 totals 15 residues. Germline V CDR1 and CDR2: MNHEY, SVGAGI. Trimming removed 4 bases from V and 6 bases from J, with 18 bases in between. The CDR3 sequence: CASSFLGQIVDGYTF. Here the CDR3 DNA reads TGTGCCAGCAGTTTCCTAGGACAGATTGTAGATGGCTACACCTTC.

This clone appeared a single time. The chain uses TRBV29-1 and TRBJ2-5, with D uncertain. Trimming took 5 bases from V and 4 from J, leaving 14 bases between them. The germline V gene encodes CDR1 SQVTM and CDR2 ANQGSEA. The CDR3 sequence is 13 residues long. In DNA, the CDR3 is TGCAGCGTTATCCGGGTCACGGGAGAGACCCAGTACTTC. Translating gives CSVIRVTGETQYF.

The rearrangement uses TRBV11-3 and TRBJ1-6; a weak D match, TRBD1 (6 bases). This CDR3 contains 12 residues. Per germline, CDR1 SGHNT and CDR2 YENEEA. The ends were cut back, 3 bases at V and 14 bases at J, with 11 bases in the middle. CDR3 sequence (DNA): TGTGCCAGCAGCTTGGGGGCAGGCACCCTCCACTTT. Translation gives CASSLGAGTLHF.

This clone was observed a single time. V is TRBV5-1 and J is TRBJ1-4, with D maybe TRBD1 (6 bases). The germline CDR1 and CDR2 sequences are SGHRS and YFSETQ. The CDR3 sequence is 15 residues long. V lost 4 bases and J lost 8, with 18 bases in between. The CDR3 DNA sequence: TGCGCCAGCAGCCCCGGGGGCAGCACCCACGAAAAACTGTTTTTT. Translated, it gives CASSPGGSTHEKLFF.

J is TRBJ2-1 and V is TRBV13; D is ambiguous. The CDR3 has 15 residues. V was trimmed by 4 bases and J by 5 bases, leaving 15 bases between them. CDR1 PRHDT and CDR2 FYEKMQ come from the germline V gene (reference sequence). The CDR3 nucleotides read TGTGCCAGCAGCTCCGCTGGGCGGAGAGACAATGAGCAGTTCTTC. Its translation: CASSSAGRRDNEQFF.

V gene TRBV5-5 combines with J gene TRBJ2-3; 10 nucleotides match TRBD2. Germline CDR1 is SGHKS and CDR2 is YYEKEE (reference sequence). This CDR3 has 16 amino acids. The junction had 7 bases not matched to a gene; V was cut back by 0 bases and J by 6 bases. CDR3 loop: CASSLDPSGSGDTQYF. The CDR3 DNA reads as TGTGCCAGCAGCTTGGATCCTAGCGGGAGTGGGGATACGCAGTATTTT.

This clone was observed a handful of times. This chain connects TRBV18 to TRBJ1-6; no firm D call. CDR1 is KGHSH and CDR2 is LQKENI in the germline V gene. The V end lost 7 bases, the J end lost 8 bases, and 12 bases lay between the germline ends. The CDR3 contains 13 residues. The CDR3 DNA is TGTGCCAGCTTCCTAGGCCCGTATTCACCCCTCCACTTT. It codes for CASFLGPYSPLHF.

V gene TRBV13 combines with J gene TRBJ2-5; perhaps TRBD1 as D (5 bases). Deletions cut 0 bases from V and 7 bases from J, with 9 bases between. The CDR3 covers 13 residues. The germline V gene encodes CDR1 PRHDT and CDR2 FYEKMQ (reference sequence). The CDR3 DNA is TGTGCCAGCAGCTTAGGAAGGGGCGGGACCCAGTACTTC. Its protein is CASSLGRGGTQYF.

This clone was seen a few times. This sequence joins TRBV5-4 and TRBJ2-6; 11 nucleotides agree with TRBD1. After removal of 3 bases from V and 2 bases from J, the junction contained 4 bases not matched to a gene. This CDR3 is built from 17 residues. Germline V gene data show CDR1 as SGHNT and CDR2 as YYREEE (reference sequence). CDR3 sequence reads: CASSSPGQGAGANVLTF. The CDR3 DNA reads TGTGCCAGCAGCTCACCGGGACAGGGGGCTGGGGCCAACGTCCTGACTTTC.

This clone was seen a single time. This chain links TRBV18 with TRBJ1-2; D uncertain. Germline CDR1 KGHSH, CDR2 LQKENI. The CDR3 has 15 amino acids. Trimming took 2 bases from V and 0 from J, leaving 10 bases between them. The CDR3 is CASSPSSSANYGYTF. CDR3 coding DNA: TGTGCCAGCTCACCATCGAGTTCGGCTAACTATGGCTACACCTTC.

The CDR3 sequence is CASGLAGGNEQFF. CDR3 in DNA: TGTGCCAGTGGACTAGCGGGGGGTAATGAGCAGTTCTTC. The chain joins TRBV6-5 to TRBJ2-1; 14 bases match TRBD2. The CDR3 spans 13 residues. V lost 9 bases and J lost 7; bases outside the gene matches: 2. Germline CDR1 MNHEY, CDR2 SVGAGI.

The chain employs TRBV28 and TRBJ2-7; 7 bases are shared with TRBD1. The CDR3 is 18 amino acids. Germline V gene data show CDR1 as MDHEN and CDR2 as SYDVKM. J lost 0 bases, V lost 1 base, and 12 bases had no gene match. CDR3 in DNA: TGTGCCAGCAGTTTATCCCTTACAGGGGCGCCTAACTCCTACGAGCAGTACTTC. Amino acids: CASSLSLTGAPNSYEQYF.

The CDR3 here is CASSNTGELFF. DNA of the CDR3: TGTGCCAGCAGCAACACCGGGGAGCTGTTTTTT. This sequence joins TRBV7-9 and TRBJ2-2; D is unclear. The germline gives CDR1 SEHNR, CDR2 FQNEAQ (reference sequence). CDR3 length: 11 amino acids. With 5 bases removed from V and 2 bases from J, the gap between germline ends came to 0 bases.

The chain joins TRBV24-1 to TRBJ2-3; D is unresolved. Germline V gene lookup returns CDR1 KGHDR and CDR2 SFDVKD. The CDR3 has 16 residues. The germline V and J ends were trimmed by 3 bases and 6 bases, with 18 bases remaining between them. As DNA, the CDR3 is TGTGCCACCAGTGATCCAACCGATCCGAGACGGGATACGCAGTATTTT. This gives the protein CATSDPTDPRRDTQYF.